This T cell receptor beta chain was sequenced in a study of beta chain features in type 1 diabetes. There are 15 residues in the CDR3. The V end lost 1 base, the J end lost 0 bases, and 7 bases lay between the germline ends. Germline V CDR1 and CDR2: SGHNT, YENEEA. This clone came up a few times. Its antigen is currently unknown. What was sequenced were expressed TCRB transcripts, since all of the isolated RNA had been reverse transcribed. Sequenced by immunoSEQ multiplex PCR; TCRdb stores in-frame clones only, minus some. Of 150,000 to 200,000 clones in the sample, approximately 10% were seen once. Whole-study results and caveats: Shorter TCRB CDR3s, moderately but significantly so, marked every one of the four CD4+ subsets in Type 1 diabetes patients.

The chain employs TRBV11-3 and TRBJ2-1; D gene ambiguous. The sequencing sample was made of central memory CD4+ T cells from blood. This TCR derives from a woman younger than 45 with type 1 diabetes. In DNA, the CDR3 is TGTGCCAGCAGCTTAGGCCTTAGCTCCTACAATGAGCAGTTCTTC. Amino acids: CASSLGLSSYNEQFF.